The 31 T cell receptor beta chains reported below all come from one sample, sequenced in a study of post-analysis software for immune sequencing data. The TCR beta cDNA libraries carried unique molecular identifiers. Each CDR3 protein is one row after TCRdb ran MiXCR on the PCR reads. The sample records 700,000 to 900,000 distinct CDR3 sequences, around 45% being singletons. General study points: The study found TRBV5-6, TRBV5-1 and TRBV20-1 among roughly 5 TRBV segments more frequent in patients than controls.

No antigen is known for these receptors. Sequenced sample: blood. These receptors originate from a girl between 10 and 17 years old with multiple sclerosis.

This sequence joins TRBV20-1 and TRBJ2-5, with TRBD2 matching over 13 bases. Germline trimming cut 6 bases from V and 2 bases from J; bases unmatched to any gene: 3. The CDR3 is made up of 14 amino acids. Per germline, CDR1 DFQATT and CDR2 SNEGSKA (reference sequence). As DNA, the CDR3 is TGCAGTGCCCCGGGACTAGCGGGACAAGAGACCCAGTACTTC. Translated, it gives CSAPGLAGQETQYF.

Points on this clonotype: Given a much more abundant clone one base away, this may be a read error. The rearrangement uses TRBV6-1 and TRBJ2-5; no definite D call. This CDR3 is built from 14 residues. Germline V gene data show CDR1 as MNHNS and CDR2 as SASEGT. Trimming took 2 bases from V and 7 from J, leaving 14 bases between them. The CDR3 loop reads CASSETTAAGTQYF. CDR3 nucleotides: TGTGCCAGCAGTGAAACTACGGCCGCCGGGACCCAGTACTTC.

This chain uses TRBV6-1 with TRBJ2-1, with a weak D call TRBD1 (6 bases). The V end was cut by 6 bases, the J end by 5 bases, with 14 bases between. The CDR3 length is 14 residues. Per germline, CDR1 MNHNS and CDR2 SASEGT. The CDR3 loop is CASRPGTSNNEQFF. The CDR3 DNA reads TGTGCCAGCAGACCAGGGACAAGCAACAATGAGCAGTTCTTC.

This rearrangement joins TRBV6-5 to TRBJ1-6; D remains unclear. The CDR3 totals 17 residues. Germline CDR1 and CDR2: MNHEY and SVGAGI. With 4 bases removed from V and 10 bases from J, the gap between germline ends came to 23 bases. CDR3 DNA: TGTGCCAGCAGTTTTACCTCTCCGGGAACCGATCGGTCACCCCTCCACTTT. Translated: CASSFTSPGTDRSPLHF.

The table lists this clonotype with a few counts. V is TRBV12-3 or TRBV12-4 and J is TRBJ1-2; TRBD1 agrees at 7 bases. This CDR3 has 15 amino acids. Trimming removed 6 bases from V and 8 bases from J; junction bases left unmatched: 15. CDR3 coding DNA: TGTGCCAGCAGCCGGGGGACAGCCGTCAGAGGAGGCTACACCTTC. Protein product: CASSRGTAVRGGYTF.

The chain recombines TRBV12-3 or TRBV12-4 with TRBJ2-1, with D perhaps matching TRBD1 or TRBD2 (6 bases each). This CDR3 spans 15 amino acids. V dropped 3 bases and J dropped 8 bases, with 17 bases sitting between them. The CDR3 DNA follows: TGTGCCAGCAGTTTCGGGGGAAGGGACATTGATGAGCAGTTCTTC. Its translation is CASSFGGRDIDEQFF.

This clonotype was found a few times. The chain couples TRBV4-2 to TRBJ2-7; a weak D match, TRBD2 (5 bases). TRBJ2-5 matches the DNA end more closely, so the J call is doubtful. This CDR3 contains 14 residues. Germline CDR1 LGHNA, CDR2 YNFKEQ. CDR3 nucleotide sequence: TGTGCCAGCAGCCTCCAGCCTGGAGGAGAGACCCAGTACTTC. Its translation: CASSLQPGGETQYF.

The chain couples TRBV20-1 to TRBJ2-5; TRBD2 agrees at 8 bases. Matching the DNA end better, TRBJ2-7 makes the J call doubtful. CDR3 length: 13 residues. From germline, CDR1 is DFQATT and CDR2 SNEGSKA (reference sequence). In DNA, the CDR3 is TGCAGCCCAACTAGCGGTGCAGTGTACGAGCAGTACTTC. It yields the protein CSPTSGAVYEQYF.

V and J are TRBV29-1 and TRBJ2-1; no clear D gene. The V end lost 0 bases, the J end lost 0 bases, and 12 bases lay between the germline ends. This CDR3 spans 16 amino acids. Germline loops: CDR1 SQVTM, CDR2 ANQGSEA. The CDR3 region is CSVEDDGNSSYNEQFF. The CDR3 DNA sequence: TGCAGCGTTGAAGATGATGGGAATAGCTCCTACAATGAGCAGTTCTTC.

This chain links TRBV12-3 or TRBV12-4 with TRBJ1-1; 9 bases align to TRBD1. CDR3 size: 14 residues. V trimming: 6 bases; J trimming: 3 bases; junction bases outside the gene matches: 5. Written as DNA, the CDR3 is TGTGCCAGCAGATCCCGGACAGGGGACACTGAAGCTTTCTTT. Its translation is CASRSRTGDTEAFF.

V gene TRBV10-3 combines with J gene TRBJ2-3, with D possibly being TRBD1 (6 bases). Between the trimmed V and J ends, which lost 6 bases and 0 bases, there was a span of 13 bases. The CDR3 totals 15 residues. Germline CDR1 ENHRY, CDR2 SYGVKD. Here the CDR3 DNA reads TGTGCCATCAGCCGCCGGCAGGGGAGCACAGATACGCAGTATTTT. This translates into CAISRRQGSTDTQYF.

The CDR3 DNA reads TGTGCCAGCAGGAGACTAGCGGGAGTTGGGGGTCGTGGCATGCAGTATTTT. This sequence encodes CASRRLAGVGGRGMQYF. V gene TRBV2 combines with J gene TRBJ2-3; 12 nucleotides align to TRBD2. Unmatched junction bases numbered 18, after V lost 6 bases and J lost 11 bases. The germline CDR1 and CDR2 sequences are SNHLY and FYNNEI. This CDR3 comprises 17 residues.

This clonotype was observed a few times. This chain connects TRBV20-1 to TRBJ1-4; TRBD1 is a possible D gene (5 bases). The germline V gene has CDR1 DFQATT and CDR2 SNEGSKA (reference sequence). The CDR3 is made up of 14 amino acids. V gave up 0 bases and J gave up 8 bases, with 13 bases separating them. CDR3 nucleotides: TGCAGTGCTAGAGACTCAGGGAGCGGAGAAAAACTGTTTTTT. Protein sequence: CSARDSGSGEKLFF.

This clonotype was seen a handful of times. The CDR3 region has the DNA TGTGCCAGCAGCTTATGGAGCGGGAGGGGGAATGAGCAGTTCTTC. It specifies CASSLWSGRGNEQFF. The rearrangement joins TRBV7-2 to TRBJ2-1; TRBD2 agrees at 10 bases. V dropped 2 bases and J dropped 7; count of bases not matched to a gene: 5. The CDR3 sequence is 15 residues long. The germline V gene has CDR1 SGHTA and CDR2 FQGNSA.

The rearrangement uses TRBV4-3 and TRBJ2-3; the D gene is possibly TRBD2 (5 bases). Trimming pared 0 bases from V and 0 bases from J, leaving 10 bases between. The V gene's germline CDR1 is LGHNA and CDR2 YSLEER. The CDR3 is made up of 16 amino acids. This CDR3 reads CASSQDASRSTDTQYF. The DNA of the CDR3 is TGCGCCAGCAGCCAAGATGCTAGCAGGAGCACAGATACGCAGTATTTT.

This chain joins TRBV7-6 and TRBJ2-1; the match to TRBD2 covers 12 bases. V shed 3 bases, J shed 3 bases, and the junction held 12 bases outside the gene matches. The CDR3 runs to 19 residues. CDR1 is SGHVS, CDR2 FNYEAQ, per germline. CDR3 in DNA: TGTGCCAGCAGCTTCCCGCTAGCGGGAGGGTCTGGCGGCTACAATGAGCAGTTCTTC. It specifies CASSFPLAGGSGGYNEQFF.

This chain joins TRBV29-1 and TRBJ1-2; a possible D gene is TRBD1 (6 bases). CDR1 and CDR2 from the germline V gene are SQVTM and ANQGSEA. The CDR3 is 14 residues long. The V gene lost 5 bases and the J gene lost 4 bases, with 17 bases spanning the gap. The DNA of the CDR3 is TGCAGCGTTTACCGCCGGGACACATTCTATGGCTACACCTTC. Amino acids: CSVYRRDTFYGYTF.

To note about this clonotype: The junction departs from the called germline gene at one end, perhaps through a read error. The V and J genes are TRBV24-1 and TRBJ2-1; tentatively, D is TRBD1 (5 bases). The CDR3 sequence is 13 residues long. Germline CDR1 is KGHDR and CDR2 is SFDVKD. Here the CDR3 DNA reads TGTGCCGCCAGTGATTTGCAGGGCAGGGAGCAGTTCTTC. Amino acids: CAASDLQGREQFF.

The count of this clonotype is one. The chain combines TRBV9 with TRBJ1-1, with D possibly being TRBD1 (6 bases). The CDR3 runs to 17 residues. V was cut by 4 bases and J by 2 bases, with 21 bases left in between. Per the germline V gene, CDR1 is SGDLS and CDR2 is YYNGEE. The CDR3 sequence is CASSPRTTGPPNTEAFF. The CDR3 DNA follows: TGTGCCAGCAGCCCCCGGACTACAGGGCCCCCTAACACTGAAGCTTTCTTT. Combining the CDR3 with reference TRBV9 and TRBJ1-1 gives the whole variable domain DSGVTQTPKHLITATGQRVTLRCSPRSGDLSVYWYQQSLDQGLQFLIQYYNGEERAKGNILERFSAQQFPDLHSELNLSSLELGDSALYFCASSPRTTGPPNTEAFFGQGTRLTVV.

This chain links TRBV7-8 with TRBJ2-5; tentative D call: TRBD2 (6 bases). The CDR3 spans 14 residues. CDR1 is SGHVS and CDR2 is FQNEAQ in the germline V gene. V lost 5 bases to trimming and J lost 5 bases, with 15 bases between them. The CDR3 loop reads CASSLRDWGETQYF. CDR3 bases: TGTGCCAGCAGCCTCCGGGACTGGGGGGAGACCCAGTACTTC.

This clonotype came up once. V usage is TRBV20-1 and J usage is TRBJ2-5, with D tentatively TRBD2 (5 bases). Trimming took off 0 bases at V and 5 bases at J, with 16 bases between the two ends. CDR3 length equals 15 residues. Germline loops: CDR1 DFQATT, CDR2 SNEGSKA (reference sequence). CDR3 region: CSARDGADPGETQYF. The CDR3 DNA reads as TGCAGTGCTAGAGATGGTGCCGATCCGGGGGAGACCCAGTACTTC.

The chain combines TRBV20-1 with TRBJ2-7, with 7 bases identical to TRBD2. Trimming removed 3 bases from V and 2 bases from J; junction bases left unmatched: 10. CDR1 is DFQATT, CDR2 SNEGSKA, per germline (reference sequence). The CDR3 has 15 residues. CDR3 sequence: CSASFGAGATYEQYF. The CDR3 bases are TGCAGTGCTAGTTTCGGGGCGGGAGCGACCTACGAGCAGTACTTC.

The CDR3 nucleotides are TGCAGTGCTAGAGGAGAATGGGGCGAGACCCAGTACTTC. It encodes CSARGEWGETQYF. This chain joins TRBV20-1 and TRBJ2-5; D is perhaps TRBD1 (5 bases). Trimming stripped 1 base from V and 5 bases from J, with 11 bases between. CDR3 length equals 13 residues. Germline loops: CDR1 DFQATT, CDR2 SNEGSKA (reference sequence).

The chain recombines TRBV12-3 or TRBV12-4 with TRBJ1-2; maybe TRBD1 (5 bases). This CDR3 is built from 16 residues. Trimming left V 5 bases short and J 2 bases short, with 18 bases between. The CDR3, as DNA: TGTGCCAGCAGTCCCTCCGGGACCCCATCCAACTATGGCTACACCTTC. It yields the protein CASSPSGTPSNYGYTF.

This chain joins TRBV18 and TRBJ2-4, with D maybe TRBD2 (6 bases). Judging by the DNA end, TRBJ2-7 fits better; the J call may be wrong. This CDR3 is 14 amino acids long. Germline CDR1 KGHSH, CDR2 LQKENI. In DNA, the CDR3 is TGTGCCAGCTCACCGGATTGGGGGGACTACGAGCAGTACTTC. Translation: CASSPDWGDYEQYF.

This chain links TRBV6-1 with TRBJ2-3; unclear D gene. The CDR3 length is 17 residues. CDR1 is MNHNS, CDR2 SASEGT, per germline. V shed 5 bases and J shed 4 bases, with 22 bases lying between them. The CDR3 is CASSTRTAPQSADTQYF. CDR3 in DNA: TGTGCCAGCAGTACCCGGACCGCACCCCAAAGCGCAGATACGCAGTATTTT.

The gene calls are TRBV7-2 and TRBJ1-2; D call uncertain. The CDR3 contains 14 residues. Germline V gene data show CDR1 as SGHTA and CDR2 as FQGNSA. V was pared by 1 base and J by 4 bases, with 10 bases between. CDR3 loop: CASSLGAGIYGYTF. CDR3 sequence (DNA): TGTGCCAGCAGCTTAGGAGCAGGAATCTATGGCTACACCTTC.

The V and J genes are TRBV20-1 and TRBJ2-1; D is ambiguous. Germline values: CDR1 DFQATT, CDR2 SNEGSKA (reference sequence). The ends were cut back, 0 bases at V and 0 bases at J, with 12 bases in the middle. The CDR3 runs 16 residues. The CDR3 protein is CSARDQVGRSYNEQFF. CDR3 bases: TGCAGTGCTAGAGATCAAGTAGGTCGCTCCTACAATGAGCAGTTCTTC.

The V call is TRBV5-1, the J call TRBJ2-3, with 9 bases fitting TRBD2. Germline CDR1 is SGHRS and CDR2 is YFSETQ. The trim removed 5 bases at V and 4 bases at J, leaving 8 bases unmatched. The CDR3 runs 15 residues. The CDR3 region is CASSPGTSNSDTQYF. The CDR3 DNA reads as TGCGCCAGCAGTCCCGGGACTAGCAATTCAGATACGCAGTATTTT. The whole variable domain, remainder taken from reference TRBV5-1 and TRBJ2-3, is KAGVTQTPRYLIKTRGQQVTLSCSPISGHRSVSWYQQTPGQGLQFLFEYFSETQRNKGNFPGRFSGRQFSNSRSEMNVSTLELGDSALYLCASSPGTSNSDTQYFGPGTRLTVL.

This chain uses TRBV29-1 with TRBJ2-7; tentatively, D is TRBD1 (5 bases). V was trimmed by 6 bases and J by 4 bases, leaving 25 bases between them. The V gene's germline CDR1 is SQVTM and CDR2 ANQGSEA. The CDR3 contains 16 residues. The DNA for the CDR3 is TGCAGCGTCACTTCGGCCAGGGCAGCCGGCGCTTACGAGCAGTACTTC. Amino acid sequence: CSVTSARAAGAYEQYF.

The chain recombines TRBV6-1 with TRBJ2-5; 12 bases fit TRBD2. Germline values: CDR1 MNHNS, CDR2 SASEGT. After removal of 5 bases from V and 4 bases from J, the junction contained 14 bases not matched to a gene. The length of the CDR3 is 18 residues. The CDR3: CASSPGLAGLGGRETQYF. DNA of the CDR3: TGTGCCAGCAGTCCGGGACTAGCGGGCTTAGGGGGCCGAGAGACCCAGTACTTC.